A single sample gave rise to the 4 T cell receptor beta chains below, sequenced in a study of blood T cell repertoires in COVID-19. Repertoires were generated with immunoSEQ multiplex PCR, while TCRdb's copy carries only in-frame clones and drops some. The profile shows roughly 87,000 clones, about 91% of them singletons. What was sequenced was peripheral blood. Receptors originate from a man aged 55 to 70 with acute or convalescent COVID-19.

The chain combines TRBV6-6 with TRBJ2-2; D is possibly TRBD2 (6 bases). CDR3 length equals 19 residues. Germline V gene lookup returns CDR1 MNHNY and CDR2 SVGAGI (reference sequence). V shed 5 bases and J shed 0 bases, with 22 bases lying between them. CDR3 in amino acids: CASSRQVSGRFANTGELFF. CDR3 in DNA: TGTGCCAGCAGTCGTCAGGTTAGCGGCCGTTTCGCGAACACCGGGGAGCTGTTTTTT.

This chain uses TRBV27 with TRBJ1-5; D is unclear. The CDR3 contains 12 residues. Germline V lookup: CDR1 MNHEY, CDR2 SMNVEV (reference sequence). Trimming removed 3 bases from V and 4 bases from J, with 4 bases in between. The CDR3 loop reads CASSFHNQPQHF. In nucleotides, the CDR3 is TGTGCCAGCAGTTTCCATAATCAGCCCCAGCATTTT.

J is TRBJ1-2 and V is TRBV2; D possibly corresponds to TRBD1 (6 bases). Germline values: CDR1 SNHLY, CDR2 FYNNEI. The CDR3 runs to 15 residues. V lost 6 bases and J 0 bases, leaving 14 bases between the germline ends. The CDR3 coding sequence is TGTGCCAGCAGGGGGAGGGACACAGCTAACTATGGCTACACCTTC. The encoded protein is CASRGRDTANYGYTF.

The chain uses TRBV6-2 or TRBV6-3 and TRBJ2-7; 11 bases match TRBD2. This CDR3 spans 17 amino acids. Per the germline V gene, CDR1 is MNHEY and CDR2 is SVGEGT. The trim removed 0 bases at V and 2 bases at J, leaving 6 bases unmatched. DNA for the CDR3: TGTGCCAGCAGTTACTCAACTAGCGGGAGACCCCCCTACGAGCAGTACTTC. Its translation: CASSYSTSGRPPYEQYF.